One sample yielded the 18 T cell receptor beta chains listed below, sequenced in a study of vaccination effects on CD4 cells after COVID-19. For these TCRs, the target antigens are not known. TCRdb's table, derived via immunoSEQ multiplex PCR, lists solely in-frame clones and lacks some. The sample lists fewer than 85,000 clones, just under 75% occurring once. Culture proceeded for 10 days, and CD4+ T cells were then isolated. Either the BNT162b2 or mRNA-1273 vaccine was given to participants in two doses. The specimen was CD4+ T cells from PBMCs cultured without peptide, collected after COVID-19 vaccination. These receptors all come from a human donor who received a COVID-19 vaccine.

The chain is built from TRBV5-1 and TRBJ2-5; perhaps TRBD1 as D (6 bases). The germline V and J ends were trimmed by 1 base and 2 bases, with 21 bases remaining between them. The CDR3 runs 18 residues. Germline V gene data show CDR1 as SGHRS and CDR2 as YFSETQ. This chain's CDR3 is CASSLRGWGHPAQETQYF. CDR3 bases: TGCGCCAGCAGCTTGCGTGGTTGGGGACACCCAGCGCAAGAGACCCAGTACTTC.

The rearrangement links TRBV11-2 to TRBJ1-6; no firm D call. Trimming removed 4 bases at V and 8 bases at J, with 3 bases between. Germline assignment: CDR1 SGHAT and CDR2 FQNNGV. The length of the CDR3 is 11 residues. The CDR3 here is CASSSDSPLHF. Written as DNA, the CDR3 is TGTGCCAGCAGCTCTGATTCACCCCTCCACTTT.

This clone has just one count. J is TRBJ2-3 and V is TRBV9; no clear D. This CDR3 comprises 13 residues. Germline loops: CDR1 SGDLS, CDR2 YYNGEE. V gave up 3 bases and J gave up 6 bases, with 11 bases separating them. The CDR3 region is CASSGRAGDTQYF. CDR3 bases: TGTGCCAGCAGCGGACGGGCCGGGGATACGCAGTATTTT.

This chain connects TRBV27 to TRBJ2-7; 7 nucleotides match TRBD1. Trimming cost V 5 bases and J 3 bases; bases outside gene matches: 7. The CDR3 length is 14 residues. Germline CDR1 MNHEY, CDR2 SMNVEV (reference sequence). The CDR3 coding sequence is TGTGCCAGCAGTCCCCGACAGGGCGGCTACGAGCAGTACGTC. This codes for CASSPRQGGYEQYV.

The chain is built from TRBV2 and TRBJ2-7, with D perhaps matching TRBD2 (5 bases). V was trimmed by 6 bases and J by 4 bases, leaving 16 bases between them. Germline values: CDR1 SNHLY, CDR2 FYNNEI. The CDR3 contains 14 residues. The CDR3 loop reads CASSLRLEGYEQYV. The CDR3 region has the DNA TGTGCCAGCAGCCTCCGCCTTGAGGGATACGAGCAGTACGTC.

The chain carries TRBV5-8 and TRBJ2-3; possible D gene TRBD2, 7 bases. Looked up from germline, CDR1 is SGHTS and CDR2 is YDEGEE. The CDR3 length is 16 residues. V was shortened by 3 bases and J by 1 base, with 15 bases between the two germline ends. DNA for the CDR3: TGTGCCAGCAGCTCGGGGGGCGGGTTCCGCACAGATACGCAGTATTTT. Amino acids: CASSSGGGFRTDTQYF.

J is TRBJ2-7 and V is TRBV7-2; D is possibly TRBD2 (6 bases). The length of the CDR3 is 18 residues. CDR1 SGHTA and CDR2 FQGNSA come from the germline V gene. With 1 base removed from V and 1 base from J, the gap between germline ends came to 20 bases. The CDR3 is CASSLGVARGSYSYEQYV. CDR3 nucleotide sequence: TGTGCCAGCAGCTTAGGAGTTGCTCGGGGGTCCTATTCCTACGAGCAGTACGTC.

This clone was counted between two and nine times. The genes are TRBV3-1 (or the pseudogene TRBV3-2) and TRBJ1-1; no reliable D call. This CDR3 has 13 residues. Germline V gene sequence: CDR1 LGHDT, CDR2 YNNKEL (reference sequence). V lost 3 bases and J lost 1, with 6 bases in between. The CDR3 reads CASSQGTNTEAFF. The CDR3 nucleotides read TGTGCCAGCAGCCAGGGTACGAACACTGAAGCTTTCTTT.

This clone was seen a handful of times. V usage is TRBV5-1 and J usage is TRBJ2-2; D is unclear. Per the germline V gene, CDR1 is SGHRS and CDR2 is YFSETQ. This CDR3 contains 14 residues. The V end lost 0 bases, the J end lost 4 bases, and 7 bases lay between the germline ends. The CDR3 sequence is CASSLAGITGELFF. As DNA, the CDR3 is TGCGCCAGCAGCTTGGCCGGAATCACCGGGGAGCTGTTTTTT.

CDR3 DNA: TGTGCCAGCAACCTACGGGGGGCGGCTGGAGAGACCCAGTACTTC. Protein: CASNLRGAAGETQYF. The V and J genes are TRBV7-8 and TRBJ2-5; tentatively, D is TRBD2 (7 bases). V was trimmed by 7 bases and J by 4 bases, leaving 19 bases between them. The CDR3 has 15 residues. CDR1 SGHVS and CDR2 FQNEAQ come from the germline V gene.

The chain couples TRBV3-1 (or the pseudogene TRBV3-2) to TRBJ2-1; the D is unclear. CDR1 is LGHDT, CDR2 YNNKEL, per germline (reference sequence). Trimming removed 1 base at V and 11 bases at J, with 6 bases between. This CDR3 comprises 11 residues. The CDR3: CASSQAEKQFF. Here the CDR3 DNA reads TGTGCCAGCAGCCAAGCAGAGAAGCAGTTCTTC.

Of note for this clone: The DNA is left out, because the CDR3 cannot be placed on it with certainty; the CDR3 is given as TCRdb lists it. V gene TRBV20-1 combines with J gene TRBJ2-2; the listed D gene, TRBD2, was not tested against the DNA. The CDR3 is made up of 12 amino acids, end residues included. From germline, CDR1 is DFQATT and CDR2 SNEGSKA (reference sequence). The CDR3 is CSASRRAGELFF.

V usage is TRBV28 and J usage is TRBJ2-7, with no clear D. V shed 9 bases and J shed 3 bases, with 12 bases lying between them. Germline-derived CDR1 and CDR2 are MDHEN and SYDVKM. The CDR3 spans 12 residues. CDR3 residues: CARPLGVYEQYV. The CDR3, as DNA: TGTGCCAGGCCCCTGGGCGTCTACGAGCAGTACGTC.

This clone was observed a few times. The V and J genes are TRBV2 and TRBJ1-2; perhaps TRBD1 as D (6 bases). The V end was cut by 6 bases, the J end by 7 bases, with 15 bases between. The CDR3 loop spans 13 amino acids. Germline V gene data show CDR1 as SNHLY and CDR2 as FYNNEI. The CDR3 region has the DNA TGTGCCAGCAGACAGCAGGGGACGGGTGGCTACACCTTC. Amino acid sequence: CASRQQGTGGYTF.

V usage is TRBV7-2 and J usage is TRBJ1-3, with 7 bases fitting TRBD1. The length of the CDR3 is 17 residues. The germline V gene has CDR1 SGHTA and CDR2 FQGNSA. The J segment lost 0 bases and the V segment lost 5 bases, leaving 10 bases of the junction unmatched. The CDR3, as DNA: TGTGCCAGCAGCCCCAACAGGGGCTCCATCTCTGGAAACACCATATATTTT. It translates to CASSPNRGSISGNTIYF.

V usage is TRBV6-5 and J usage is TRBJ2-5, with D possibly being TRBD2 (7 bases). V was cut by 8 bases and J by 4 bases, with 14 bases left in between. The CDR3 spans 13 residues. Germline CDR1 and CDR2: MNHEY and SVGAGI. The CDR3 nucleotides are TGTGCCAGCGAAAGGGGGGGCCTAGAGACCCAGTACTTC. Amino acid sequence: CASERGGLETQYF.

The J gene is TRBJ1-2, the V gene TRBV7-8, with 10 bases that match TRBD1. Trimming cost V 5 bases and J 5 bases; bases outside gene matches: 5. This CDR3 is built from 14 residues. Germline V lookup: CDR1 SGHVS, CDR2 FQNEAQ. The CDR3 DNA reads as TGTGCCAGCAGCGACGGGACAGGGGCGTATGGCTACACCTTC. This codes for CASSDGTGAYGYTF.

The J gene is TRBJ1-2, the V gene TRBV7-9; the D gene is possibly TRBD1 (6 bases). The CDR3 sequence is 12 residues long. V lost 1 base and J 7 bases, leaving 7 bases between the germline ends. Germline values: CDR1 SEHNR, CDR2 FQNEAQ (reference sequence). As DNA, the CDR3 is TGTGCCAGCAGCTTAGAGGACAGTGGCTACACCTTC. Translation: CASSLEDSGYTF. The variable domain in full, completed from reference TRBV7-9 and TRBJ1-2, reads DTGVSQNPRHKITKRGQNVTFRCDPISEHNRLYWYRQTLGQGPEFLTYFQNEAQLEKSRLLSDRFSAERPKGSFSTLEIQRTEQGDSAMYLCASSLEDSGYTFGSGTRLTVV.